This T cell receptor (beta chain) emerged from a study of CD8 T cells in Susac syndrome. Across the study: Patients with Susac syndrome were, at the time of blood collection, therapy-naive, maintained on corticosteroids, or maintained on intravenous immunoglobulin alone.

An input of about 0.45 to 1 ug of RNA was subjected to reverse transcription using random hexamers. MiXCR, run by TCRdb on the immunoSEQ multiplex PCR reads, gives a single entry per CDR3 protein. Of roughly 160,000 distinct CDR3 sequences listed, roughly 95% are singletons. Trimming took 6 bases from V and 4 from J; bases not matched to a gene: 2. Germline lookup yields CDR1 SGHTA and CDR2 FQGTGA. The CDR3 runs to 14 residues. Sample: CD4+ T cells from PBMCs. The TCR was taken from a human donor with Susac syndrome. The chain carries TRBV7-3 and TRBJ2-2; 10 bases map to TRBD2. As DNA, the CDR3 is TGTGCCAGCAGGCCTAGCGGGAGCACCGGGGAGCTGTTTTTT. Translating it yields CASRPSGSTGELFF.